The T cell receptor beta chain under discussion was sequenced for a study of blood T cell repertoires in COVID-19. Whole-study context: Collection of acute and convalescent COVID-19 samples took place in the United States, Italy and Spain.

The study recruited people aged about 18 to 95 years across more than 20 US areas. Allocation to cohorts depended on clinical history reported by the participants. CDR3 length: 12 residues. Trimming pared 2 bases from V and 5 bases from J, leaving 8 bases between. CDR1 SGHKS and CDR2 YYEKEE come from the germline V gene (reference sequence). The protocol was immunoSEQ multiplex PCR, while the TCRdb copy is restricted to in-frame clones and leaves out a portion. This repertoire shows 250,000 or so clones, around 90% found once; its top ten account for approximately 1.7%. The TCR sequence derives from a woman in her forties or fifties who had recovered from COVID-19. The sample was PBMCs or T cells enriched from blood (not recorded which). The V gene is TRBV5-5, the J gene TRBJ2-7; a possible D gene is TRBD2 (5 bases). The CDR3 bases are TGTGCCAGCAGCTTTTTGAGGGACGAGCAGTACTTC. Its protein product is CASSFLRDEQYF.